The clone carrying this TCR beta chain came up many times. Study processing details: The study built a papillary thyroid cancer distant-metastasis classifier from CDR3 differences across clinicopathological groups. TCRdb redid the clone calls on the PCR reads using MiXCR. TCRdb's processing, not the authors' own work, is the source of the V and J calls. The sample contains about 93,000 clones, over 9.5% of which appear only once. The germline V gene has CDR1 MDHEN and CDR2 SYDVKM. The CDR3 spans 16 residues. The junction had 15 bases not matched to a gene; V was cut back by 3 bases and J by 7 bases. The data belong to a study of metastatic and nonmetastatic thyroid tumors. Patients had received no treatment of any kind before thyroid surgery.

This receptor was identified in a female donor with papillary thyroid cancer or a benign thyroid nodule (not recorded which). Some clones in this sample may be carry-over from other donors' samples. The chain has TRBV28 and TRBJ2-7; 7 nucleotides align to TRBD2. The sequenced material came from blood. The DNA for the CDR3 is TGTGCCAGCAGTTTGGGGAGGGACTATCGCCCGGGGGAGCAGTACTTC. This sequence encodes CASSLGRDYRPGEQYF.